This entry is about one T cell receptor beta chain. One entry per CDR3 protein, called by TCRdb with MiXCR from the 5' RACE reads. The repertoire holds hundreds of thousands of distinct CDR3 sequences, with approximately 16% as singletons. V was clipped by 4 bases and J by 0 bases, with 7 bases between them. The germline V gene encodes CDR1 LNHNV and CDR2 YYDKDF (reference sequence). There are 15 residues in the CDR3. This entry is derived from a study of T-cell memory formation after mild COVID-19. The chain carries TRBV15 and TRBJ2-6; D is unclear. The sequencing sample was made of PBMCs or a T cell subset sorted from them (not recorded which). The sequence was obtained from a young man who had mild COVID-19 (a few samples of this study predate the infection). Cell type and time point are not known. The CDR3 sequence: CATSTRSSGANVLTF. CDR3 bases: TGTGCCACCAGCACACGGAGCTCTGGGGCCAACGTCCTGACTTTC.